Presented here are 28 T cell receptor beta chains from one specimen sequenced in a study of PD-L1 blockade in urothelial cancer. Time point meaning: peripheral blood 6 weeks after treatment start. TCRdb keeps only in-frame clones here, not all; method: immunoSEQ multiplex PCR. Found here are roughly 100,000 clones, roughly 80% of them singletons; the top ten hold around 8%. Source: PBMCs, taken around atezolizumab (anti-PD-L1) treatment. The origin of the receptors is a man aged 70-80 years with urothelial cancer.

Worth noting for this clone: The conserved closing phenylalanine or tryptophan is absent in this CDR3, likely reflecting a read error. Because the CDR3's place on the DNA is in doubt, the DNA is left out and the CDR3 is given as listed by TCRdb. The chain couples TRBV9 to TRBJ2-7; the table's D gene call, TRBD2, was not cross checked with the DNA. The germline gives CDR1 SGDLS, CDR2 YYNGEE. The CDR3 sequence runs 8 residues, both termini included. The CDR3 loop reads CASSVIGL.

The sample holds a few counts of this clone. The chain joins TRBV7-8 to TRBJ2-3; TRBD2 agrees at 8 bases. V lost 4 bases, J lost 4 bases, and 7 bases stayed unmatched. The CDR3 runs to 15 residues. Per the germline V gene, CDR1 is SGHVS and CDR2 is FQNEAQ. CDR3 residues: CASSSTTSGADTQYF. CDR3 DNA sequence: TGTGCCAGCAGCTCAACTACTAGCGGAGCAGATACGCAGTATTTT.

This CDR3 is CASRPSPGTDTQYF. The CDR3 nucleotides read TGTGCCAGCAGACCTAGTCCAGGCACAGATACGCAGTATTTT. The chain recombines TRBV2 with TRBJ2-3; D is unresolved. Trimming shortened V by 6 bases and J by 1 base, and 11 bases separated the two germline ends. This CDR3 contains 14 residues. Germline lookup yields CDR1 SNHLY and CDR2 FYNNEI.

The CDR3 region has the DNA TGTGCCAGCAGTGATTCAGGTCTGGGTGAGCAGTACTTC. It specifies CASSDSGLGEQYF. This chain joins TRBV6-1 and TRBJ2-7; D unclear. CDR1 and CDR2 (germline): MNHNS, SASEGT. This CDR3 spans 13 amino acids. V dropped 3 bases and J dropped 7 bases, with 13 bases sitting between them.

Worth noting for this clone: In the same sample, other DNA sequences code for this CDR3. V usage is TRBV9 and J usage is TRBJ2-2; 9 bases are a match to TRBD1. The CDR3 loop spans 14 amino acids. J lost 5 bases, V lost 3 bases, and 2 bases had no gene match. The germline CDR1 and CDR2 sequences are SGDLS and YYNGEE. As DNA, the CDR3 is TGTGCCAGCAGCGGCGGACAGGGGACCGGGGAGCTGTTTTTT. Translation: CASSGGQGTGELFF. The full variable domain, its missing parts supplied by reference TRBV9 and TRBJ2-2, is DSGVTQTPKHLITATGQRVTLRCSPRSGDLSVYWYQQSLDQGLQFLIQYYNGEERAKGNILERFSAQQFPDLHSELNLSSLELGDSALYFCASSGGQGTGELFFGEGSRLTVL.

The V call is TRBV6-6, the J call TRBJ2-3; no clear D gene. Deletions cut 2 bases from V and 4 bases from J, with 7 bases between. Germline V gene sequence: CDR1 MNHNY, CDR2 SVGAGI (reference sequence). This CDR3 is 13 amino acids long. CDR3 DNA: TGTGCCAGCAGTTACCCTCCCGCAGATACGCAGTATTTT. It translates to CASSYPPADTQYF.

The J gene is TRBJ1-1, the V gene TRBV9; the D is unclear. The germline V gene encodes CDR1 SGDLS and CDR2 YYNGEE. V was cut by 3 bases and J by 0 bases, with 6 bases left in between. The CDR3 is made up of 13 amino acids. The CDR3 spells CASSGLMNTEAFF. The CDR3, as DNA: TGTGCCAGCAGCGGACTCATGAACACTGAAGCTTTCTTT.

DNA of the CDR3: TGTGCCAGCAGCTGGACTAGCGGGAATCGTGAGCAGTTCTTC. This encodes CASSWTSGNREQFF. The rearrangement joins TRBV27 to TRBJ2-1; 12 nucleotides agree with TRBD2. This CDR3 is built from 14 residues. Germline CDR1 MNHEY, CDR2 SMNVEV (reference sequence). The J segment lost 9 bases and the V segment lost 6 bases, leaving 6 bases of the junction unmatched.

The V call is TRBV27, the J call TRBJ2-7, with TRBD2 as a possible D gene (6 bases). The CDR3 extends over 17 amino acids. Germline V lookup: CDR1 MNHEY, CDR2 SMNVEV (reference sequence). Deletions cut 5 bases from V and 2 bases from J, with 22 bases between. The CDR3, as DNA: TGTGCCAGCAGTCGGGACTCGGGGTCCCTTCATGCCTACGAGCAGTACTTC. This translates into CASSRDSGSLHAYEQYF.

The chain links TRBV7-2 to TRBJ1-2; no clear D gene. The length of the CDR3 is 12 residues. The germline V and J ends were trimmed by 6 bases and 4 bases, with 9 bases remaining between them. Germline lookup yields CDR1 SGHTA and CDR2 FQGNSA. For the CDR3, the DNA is TGTGCCAGCAGTCCAAACAGCTATGGCTACACCTTC. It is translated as CASSPNSYGYTF.

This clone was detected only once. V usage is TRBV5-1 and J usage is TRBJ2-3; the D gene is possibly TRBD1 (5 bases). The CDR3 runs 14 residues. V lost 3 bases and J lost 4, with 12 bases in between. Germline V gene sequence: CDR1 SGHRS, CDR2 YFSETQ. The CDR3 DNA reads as TGCGCCAGCAGCTCTCCCCAGGGCTCAGATACGCAGTATTTT. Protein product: CASSSPQGSDTQYF.

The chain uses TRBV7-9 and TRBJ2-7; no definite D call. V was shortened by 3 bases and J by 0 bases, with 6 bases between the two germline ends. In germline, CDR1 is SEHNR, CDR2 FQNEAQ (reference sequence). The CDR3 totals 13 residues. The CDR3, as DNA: TGTGCCAGCAGCTTTGACACCTCCTACGAGCAGTACTTC. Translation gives CASSFDTSYEQYF.

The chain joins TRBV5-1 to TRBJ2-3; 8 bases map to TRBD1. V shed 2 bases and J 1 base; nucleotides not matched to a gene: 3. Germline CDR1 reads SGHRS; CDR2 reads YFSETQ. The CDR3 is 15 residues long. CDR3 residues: CASSLQGGGTDTQYF. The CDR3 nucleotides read TGCGCCAGCAGCTTACAGGGGGGCGGCACAGATACGCAGTATTTT.

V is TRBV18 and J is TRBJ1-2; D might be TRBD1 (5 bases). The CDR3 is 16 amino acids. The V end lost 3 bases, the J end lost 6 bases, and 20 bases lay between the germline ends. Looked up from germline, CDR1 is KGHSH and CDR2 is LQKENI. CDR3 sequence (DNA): TGTGCCAGCTCACCCGCTATTGACAGCCCTATGGATGGCTACACCTTC. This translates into CASSPAIDSPMDGYTF. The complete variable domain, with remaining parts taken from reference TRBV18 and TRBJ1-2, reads NAGVMQNPRHLVRRRGQEARLRCSPMKGHSHVYWYRQLPEEGLKFMVYLQKENIIDESGMPKERFSAEFPKEGPSILRIQQVVRGDSAAYFCASSPAIDSPMDGYTFGSGTRLTVV.

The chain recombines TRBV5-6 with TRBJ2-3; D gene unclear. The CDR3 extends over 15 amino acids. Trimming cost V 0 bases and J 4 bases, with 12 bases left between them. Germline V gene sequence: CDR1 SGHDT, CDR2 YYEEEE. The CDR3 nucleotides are TGTGCCAGCAGCTTGGCCGGTTACAGCTCAGATACGCAGTATTTT. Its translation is CASSLAGYSSDTQYF.

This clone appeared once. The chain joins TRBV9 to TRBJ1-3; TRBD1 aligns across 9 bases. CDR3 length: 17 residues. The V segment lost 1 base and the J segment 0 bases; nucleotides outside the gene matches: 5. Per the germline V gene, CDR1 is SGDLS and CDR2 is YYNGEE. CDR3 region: CASSVNRGLSSGNTIYF. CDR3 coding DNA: TGTGCCAGCAGCGTAAACAGGGGGCTTAGCTCTGGAAACACCATATATTTT.

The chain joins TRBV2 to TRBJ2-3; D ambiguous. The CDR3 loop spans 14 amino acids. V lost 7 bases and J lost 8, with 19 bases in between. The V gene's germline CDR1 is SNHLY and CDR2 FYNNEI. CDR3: CASTPELSLGTQYF. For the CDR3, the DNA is TGTGCCAGCACCCCTGAGCTTTCGCTAGGTACGCAGTATTTT.

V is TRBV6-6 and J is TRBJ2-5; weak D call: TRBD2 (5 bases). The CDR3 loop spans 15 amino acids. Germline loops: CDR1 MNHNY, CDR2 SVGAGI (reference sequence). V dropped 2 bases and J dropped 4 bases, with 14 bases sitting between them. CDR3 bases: TGTGCCAGCAGTTACCCCGGCCCCCGGGGAGAGACCCAGTACTTC. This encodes CASSYPGPRGETQYF.

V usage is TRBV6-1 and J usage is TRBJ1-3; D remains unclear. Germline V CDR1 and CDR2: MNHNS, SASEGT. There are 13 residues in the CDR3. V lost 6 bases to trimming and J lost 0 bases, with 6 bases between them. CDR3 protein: CASSRDSGNTIYF. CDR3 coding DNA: TGTGCCAGCAGCCGGGACTCTGGAAACACCATATATTTT.

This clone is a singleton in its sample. The CDR3 sequence is CASRGPTGNYGYTF. CDR3 DNA: TGTGCCAGCAGAGGACCGACGGGGAACTATGGCTACACCTTC. The genes are TRBV27 and TRBJ1-2; the D is unclear. V lost 6 bases, J lost 2 bases, and 13 bases lay in between. The CDR3 contains 14 residues. Germline lookup yields CDR1 MNHEY and CDR2 SMNVEV (reference sequence).

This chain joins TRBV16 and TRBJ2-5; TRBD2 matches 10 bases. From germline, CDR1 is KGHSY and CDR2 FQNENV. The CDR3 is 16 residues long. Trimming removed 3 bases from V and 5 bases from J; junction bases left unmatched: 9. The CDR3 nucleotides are TGTGCCAGCAGCCAGGTGAGCGGGGGGGATCGGGAGACCCAGTACTTC. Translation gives CASSQVSGGDRETQYF.

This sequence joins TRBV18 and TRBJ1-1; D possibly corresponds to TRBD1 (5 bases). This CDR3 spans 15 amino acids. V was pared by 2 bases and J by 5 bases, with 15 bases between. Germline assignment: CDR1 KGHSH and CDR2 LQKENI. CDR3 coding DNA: TGTGCCAGCTCACCAAATCCGGGGGTGGGAACTGAAGCTTTCTTT. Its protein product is CASSPNPGVGTEAFF. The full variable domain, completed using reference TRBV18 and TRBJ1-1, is NAGVMQNPRHLVRRRGQEARLRCSPMKGHSHVYWYRQLPEEGLKFMVYLQKENIIDESGMPKERFSAEFPKEGPSILRIQQVVRGDSAAYFCASSPNPGVGTEAFFGQGTRLTVV.

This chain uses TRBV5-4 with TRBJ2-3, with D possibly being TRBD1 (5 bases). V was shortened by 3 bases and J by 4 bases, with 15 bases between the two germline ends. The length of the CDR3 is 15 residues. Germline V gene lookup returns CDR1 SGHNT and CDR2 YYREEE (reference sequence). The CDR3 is CASSYPGSAPDTQYF. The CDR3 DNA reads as TGTGCCAGCAGCTATCCAGGGTCGGCTCCAGATACGCAGTATTTT. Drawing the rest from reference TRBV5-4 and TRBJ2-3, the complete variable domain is ETGVTQSPTHLIKTRGQQVTLRCSSQSGHNTVSWYQQALGQGPQFIFQYYREEENGRGNFPPRFSGLQFPNYSSELNVNALELDDSALYLCASSYPGSAPDTQYFGPGTRLTVL.

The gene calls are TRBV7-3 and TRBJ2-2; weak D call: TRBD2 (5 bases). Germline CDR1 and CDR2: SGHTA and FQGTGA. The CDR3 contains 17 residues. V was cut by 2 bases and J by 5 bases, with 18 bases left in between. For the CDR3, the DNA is TGTGCCAGCAGCTTATTAGCGCCAAGACCGGGGACCGGGGAGCTGTTTTTT. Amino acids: CASSLLAPRPGTGELFF.

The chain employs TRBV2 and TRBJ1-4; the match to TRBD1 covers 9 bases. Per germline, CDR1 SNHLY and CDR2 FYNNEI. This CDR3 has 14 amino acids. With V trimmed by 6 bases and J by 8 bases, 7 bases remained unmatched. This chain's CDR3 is CASSRQGGPEKLFF. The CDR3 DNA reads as TGTGCCAGCAGCAGACAGGGGGGGCCCGAAAAACTGTTTTTT.

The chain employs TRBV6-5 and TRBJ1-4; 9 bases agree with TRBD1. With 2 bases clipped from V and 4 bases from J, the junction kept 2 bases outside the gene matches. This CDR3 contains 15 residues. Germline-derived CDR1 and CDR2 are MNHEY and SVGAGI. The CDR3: CASSYRGQGNEKLFF. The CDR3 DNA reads TGTGCCAGCAGTTACCGGGGACAGGGTAATGAAAAACTGTTTTTT.

The CDR3 here is CASSQSGGRSYEQYF. In DNA form, the CDR3 reads TGCGCCAGCAGCCAGAGCGGGGGGCGATCCTACGAGCAGTACTTC. The chain has TRBV5-1 and TRBJ2-7, with 9 nucleotides matching TRBD2. The CDR3 is 15 amino acids. The trim removed 4 bases at V and 1 base at J, leaving 6 bases unmatched. Germline assignment: CDR1 SGHRS and CDR2 YFSETQ. Supplemented by reference TRBV5-1 and TRBJ2-7, the full variable domain reads KAGVTQTPRYLIKTRGQQVTLSCSPISGHRSVSWYQQTPGQGLQFLFEYFSETQRNKGNFPGRFSGRQFSNSRSEMNVSTLELGDSALYLCASSQSGGRSYEQYFGPGTRLTVT.

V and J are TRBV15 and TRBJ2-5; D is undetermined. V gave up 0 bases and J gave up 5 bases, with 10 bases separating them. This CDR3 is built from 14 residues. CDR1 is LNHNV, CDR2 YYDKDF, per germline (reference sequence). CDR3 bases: TGTGCCACCAGCAGAGATAGATCGCGGGAGACCCAGTACTTC. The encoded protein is CATSRDRSRETQYF.